Below are 3 T cell receptor beta chains sequenced from a single sample in a study of radiotherapy plus CTLA-4 blockade in lung cancer. Produced via immunoSEQ multiplex PCR; TCRdb's table is partial and in-frame only. The sample lists 50,000 to 65,000 clones; approximately 84% were seen once. The sequences come from peripheral blood, collected from a patient treated with radiotherapy plus ipilimumab. The source is a human donor with non-small cell lung cancer whose response to radiotherapy plus ipilimumab could not be evaluated.

A few counts support this clone. This chain uses TRBV7-6 with TRBJ1-4; 7 nucleotides match TRBD1. The germline gives CDR1 SGHVS, CDR2 FNYEAQ. The V and J ends lost 3 bases and 8 bases, in that order; junction bases with no gene match: 9. CDR3 length: 15 amino acids. The CDR3 sequence: CASSFTDRFGEKLFF. For the CDR3, the DNA is TGTGCCAGCAGCTTTACGGACAGGTTTGGGGAAAAACTGTTTTTT.

The rearrangement uses TRBV19 and TRBJ2-1, with a weak D call TRBD2 (6 bases). This CDR3 region has 17 residues. Deletions cut 5 bases from V and 1 base from J, with 18 bases between. Germline V lookup: CDR1 LNHDA, CDR2 SQIVND (reference sequence). CDR3 protein: CASSGTSGALSYNEQFF. Here the CDR3 DNA reads TGTGCCAGTAGTGGGACTTCCGGGGCCCTATCCTACAATGAGCAGTTCTTC. The full variable domain, with the rest looked up from reference TRBV19 and TRBJ2-1, is DGGITQSPKYLFRKEGQNVTLSCEQNLNHDAMYWYRQDPGQGLRLIYYSQIVNDFQKGDIAEGYSVSREKKESFPLTVTSAQKNPTAFYLCASSGTSGALSYNEQFFGPGTRLTVL.

This chain connects TRBV6-5 to TRBJ2-7, with 7 bases fitting TRBD2. The length of the CDR3 is 14 residues. Unmatched junction bases numbered 9, after V lost 6 bases and J lost 4 bases. CDR1 and CDR2 (germline): MNHEY, SVGAGI. Here the CDR3 reads CASRPGIGGYEQYF. CDR3 bases: TGTGCCAGCAGGCCCGGGATCGGGGGGTACGAGCAGTACTTC.